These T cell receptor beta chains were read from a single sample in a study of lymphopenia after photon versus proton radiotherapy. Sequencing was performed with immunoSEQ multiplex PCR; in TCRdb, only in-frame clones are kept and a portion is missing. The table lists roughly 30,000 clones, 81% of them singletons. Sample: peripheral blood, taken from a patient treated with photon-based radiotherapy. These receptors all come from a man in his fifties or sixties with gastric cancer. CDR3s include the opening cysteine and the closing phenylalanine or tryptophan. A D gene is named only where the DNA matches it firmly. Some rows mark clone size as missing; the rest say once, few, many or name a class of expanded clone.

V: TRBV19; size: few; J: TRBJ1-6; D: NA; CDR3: CASSGNYNSPLHF; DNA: TGTGCCAGTAGTGGGAATTATAATTCACCCCTCCACTTT
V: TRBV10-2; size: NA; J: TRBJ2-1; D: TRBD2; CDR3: CASSEASGGTGEQFF; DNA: TGCGCCAGCAGTGAGGCTAGCGGGGGTACTGGTGAGCAGTTCTTC
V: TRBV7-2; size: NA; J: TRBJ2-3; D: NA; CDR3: CASSSAGHTDTQYF; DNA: TGTGCCAGCAGCTCAGCGGGTCACACAGATACGCAGTATTTT
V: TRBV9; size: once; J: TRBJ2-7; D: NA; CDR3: CASSDRVDTRSGEQYF; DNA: TGTGCCAGCAGCGACCGCGTCGATACCCGGTCTGGCGAGCAGTACTTC
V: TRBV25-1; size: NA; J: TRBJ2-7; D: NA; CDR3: CASSWDTYEQYF; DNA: TGTGCCAGCAGTTGGGACACCTACGAGCAGTACTTC
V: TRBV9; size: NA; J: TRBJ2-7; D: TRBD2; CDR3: CASSTRAGPAYEQYF; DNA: TGTGCCAGCAGCACACGAGCGGGGCCGGCCTACGAGCAGTACTTC
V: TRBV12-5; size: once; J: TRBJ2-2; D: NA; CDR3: CASGLVLPYGELFF; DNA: TGTGCTAGTGGTTTGGTACTCCCTTACGGGGAGCTGTTTTTT
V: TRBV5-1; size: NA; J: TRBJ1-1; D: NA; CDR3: CASTNQGNTEAFF; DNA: TGCGCCAGCACCAATCAGGGGAACACTGAAGCTTTCTTT
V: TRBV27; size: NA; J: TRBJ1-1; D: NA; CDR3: CASSFTGWSTEAFF; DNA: TGTGCCAGCAGTTTTACAGGGTGGAGCACTGAAGCTTTCTTT
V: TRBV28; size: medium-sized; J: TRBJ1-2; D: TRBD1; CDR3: CASSSGGGYGYTF; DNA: TGTGCCAGCAGTTCAGGGGGCGGCTATGGCTACACCTTC
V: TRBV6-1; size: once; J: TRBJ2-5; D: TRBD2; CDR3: CASSDPGLAEETQYF; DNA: TGTGCCAGCAGTGATCCGGGACTAGCCGAGGAGACCCAGTACTTC
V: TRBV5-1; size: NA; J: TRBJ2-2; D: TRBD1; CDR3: CASSPPGQGSTGELFF; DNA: TGCGCCAGCAGCCCGCCGGGACAGGGTAGCACCGGGGAGCTGTTTTTT
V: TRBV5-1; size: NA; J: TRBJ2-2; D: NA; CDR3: CASSLGGAGTGELFF; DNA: TGCGCCAGCAGCTTAGGGGGGGCCGGCACCGGGGAGCTGTTTTTT
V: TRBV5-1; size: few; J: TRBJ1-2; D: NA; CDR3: CASSRGNYGYTF; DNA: TGCGCCAGCAGCAGGGGGAACTATGGCTACACCTTC
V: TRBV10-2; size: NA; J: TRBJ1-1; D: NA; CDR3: CASSERGGLYRRAFF; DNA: TGCGCCAGCAGTGAGCGGGGGGGACTCTATAGGCGAGCTTTCTTT
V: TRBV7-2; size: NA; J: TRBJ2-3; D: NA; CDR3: CASSNPGIIDTTQYF; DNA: TGTGCCAGCAGCAACCCCGGGATCATAGATACGACGCAGTATTTT
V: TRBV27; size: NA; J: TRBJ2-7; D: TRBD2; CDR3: CASNRGGRTYEQYF; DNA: TGTGCCAGCAATCGCGGGGGGAGAACCTACGAGCAGTACTTC
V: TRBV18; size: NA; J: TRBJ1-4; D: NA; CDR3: CASSLLNEKLFF; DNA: TGTGCCAGCTCCCTCCTAAATGAAAAACTGTTTTTT
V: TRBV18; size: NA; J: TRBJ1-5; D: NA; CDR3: CASSPTVAQPQHF; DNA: TGTGCCAGCTCACCGACAGTTGCTCAGCCCCAGCATTTT
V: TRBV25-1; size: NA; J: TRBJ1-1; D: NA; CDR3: CASGNVFDTEAFF; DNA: TGTGCCAGTGGAAACGTTTTCGACACTGAAGCTTTCTTT
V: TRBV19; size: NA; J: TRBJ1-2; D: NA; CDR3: CASRGHNYGYTF; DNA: TGTGCCAGTAGGGGACATAACTATGGCTACACCTTC
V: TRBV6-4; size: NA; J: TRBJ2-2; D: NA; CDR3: CASSGLGGGELFF; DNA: TGTGCCAGCAGTGGGCTGGGCGGCGGGGAGCTGTTTTTT
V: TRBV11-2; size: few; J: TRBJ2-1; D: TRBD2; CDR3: CASSVSGGPYNEQFF; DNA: TGTGCCAGCAGCGTTAGCGGGGGCCCCTACAATGAGCAGTTCTTC
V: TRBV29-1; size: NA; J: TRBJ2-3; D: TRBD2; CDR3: CSVSGLARNTDTQYF; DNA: TGCAGCGTTTCCGGACTAGCGAGAAACACAGATACGCAGTATTTT
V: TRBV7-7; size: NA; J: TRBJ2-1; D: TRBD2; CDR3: CASRTPGTIRYNEQFF; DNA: TGTGCCAGCAGGACACCGGGGACTATAAGGTACAATGAGCAGTTCTTC
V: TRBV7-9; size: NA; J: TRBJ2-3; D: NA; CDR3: CASSLEGPSTDTQYF; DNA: TGTGCCAGCAGCTTGGAGGGTCCTAGCACAGATACGCAGTATTTT
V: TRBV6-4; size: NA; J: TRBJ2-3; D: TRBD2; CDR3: CASSEVAGGPDTQYF; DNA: TGTGCCAGCAGTGAGGTAGCGGGGGGGCCAGATACGCAGTATTTT
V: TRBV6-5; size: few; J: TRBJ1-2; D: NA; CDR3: CASSYGGGGGYGYTF; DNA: TGTGCCAGCAGTTACGGCGGGGGCGGGGGCTATGGCTACACCTTC
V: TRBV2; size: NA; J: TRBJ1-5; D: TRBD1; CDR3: CASSEDRGAAQHF; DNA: TGTGCCAGCAGTGAGGACAGGGGGGCAGCCCAGCATTTT
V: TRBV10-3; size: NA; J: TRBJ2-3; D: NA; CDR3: CATSRGQSTDTQYF; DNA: TGTGCCACTAGTAGGGGACAAAGCACAGATACGCAGTATTTT
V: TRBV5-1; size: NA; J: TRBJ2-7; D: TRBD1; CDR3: CASSPQGLSSYEQYF; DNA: TGCGCCAGCAGCCCACAGGGGTTGAGCTCCTACGAGCAGTACTTC